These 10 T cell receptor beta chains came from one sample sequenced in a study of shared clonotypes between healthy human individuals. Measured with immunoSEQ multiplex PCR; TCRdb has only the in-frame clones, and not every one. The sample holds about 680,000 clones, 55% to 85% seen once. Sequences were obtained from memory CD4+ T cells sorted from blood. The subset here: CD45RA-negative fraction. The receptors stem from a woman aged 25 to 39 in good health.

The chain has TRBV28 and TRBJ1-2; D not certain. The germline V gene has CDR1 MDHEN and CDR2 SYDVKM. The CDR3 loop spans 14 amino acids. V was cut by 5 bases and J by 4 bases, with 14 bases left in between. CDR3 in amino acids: CASSTLGSSYGYTF. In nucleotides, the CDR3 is TGTGCCAGCAGTACCCTCGGGAGCAGCTATGGCTACACCTTC.

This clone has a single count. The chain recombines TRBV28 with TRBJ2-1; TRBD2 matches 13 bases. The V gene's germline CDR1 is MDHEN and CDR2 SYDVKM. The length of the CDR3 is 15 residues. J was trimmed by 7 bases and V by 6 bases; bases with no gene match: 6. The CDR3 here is CASRRTSGSRNEQFF. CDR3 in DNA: TGTGCCAGCAGAAGGACTAGCGGGAGTCGGAATGAGCAGTTCTTC.

This CDR3 is CASSEPWRSRYEQYF. The CDR3 DNA follows: TGTGCCAGCAGTGAACCCTGGCGCTCCAGGTACGAGCAGTACTTC. The V and J genes are TRBV6-1 and TRBJ2-7; D not certain. In germline, CDR1 is MNHNS, CDR2 SASEGT. This CDR3 contains 15 residues. V was trimmed by 2 bases and J by 4 bases, leaving 15 bases between them.

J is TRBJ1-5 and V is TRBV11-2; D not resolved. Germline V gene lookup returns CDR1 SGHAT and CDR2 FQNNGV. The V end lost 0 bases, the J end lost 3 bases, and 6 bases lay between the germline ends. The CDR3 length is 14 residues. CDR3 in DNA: TGTGCCAGCAGCTTAGACGGCCTCAATCAGCCCCAGCATTTT. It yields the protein CASSLDGLNQPQHF.

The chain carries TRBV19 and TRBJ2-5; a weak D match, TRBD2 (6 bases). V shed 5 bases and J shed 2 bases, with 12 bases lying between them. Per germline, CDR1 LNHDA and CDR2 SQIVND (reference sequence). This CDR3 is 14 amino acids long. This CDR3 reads CASSAGLTQETQYF. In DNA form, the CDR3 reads TGTGCCAGTAGTGCGGGATTGACTCAAGAGACCCAGTACTTC.

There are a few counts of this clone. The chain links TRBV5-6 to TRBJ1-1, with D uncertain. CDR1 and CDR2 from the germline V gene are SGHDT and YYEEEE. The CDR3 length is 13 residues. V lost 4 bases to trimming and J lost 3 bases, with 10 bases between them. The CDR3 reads CASSVTSDTEAFF. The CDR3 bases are TGTGCCAGCAGCGTGACCTCGGACACTGAAGCTTTCTTT.

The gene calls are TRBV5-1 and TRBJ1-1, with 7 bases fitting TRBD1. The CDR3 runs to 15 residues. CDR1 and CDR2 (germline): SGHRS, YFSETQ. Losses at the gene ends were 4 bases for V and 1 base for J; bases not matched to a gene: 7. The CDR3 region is CASSPRTGRNTEAFF. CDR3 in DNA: TGCGCCAGCAGCCCAAGGACAGGTAGGAACACTGAAGCTTTCTTT.

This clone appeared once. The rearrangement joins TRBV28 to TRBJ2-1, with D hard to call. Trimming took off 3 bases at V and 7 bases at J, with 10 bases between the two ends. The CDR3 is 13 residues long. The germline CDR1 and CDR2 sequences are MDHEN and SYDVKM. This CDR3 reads CASSLVGRNEQFF. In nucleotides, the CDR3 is TGTGCCAGCAGTTTGGTCGGCAGGAATGAGCAGTTCTTC.

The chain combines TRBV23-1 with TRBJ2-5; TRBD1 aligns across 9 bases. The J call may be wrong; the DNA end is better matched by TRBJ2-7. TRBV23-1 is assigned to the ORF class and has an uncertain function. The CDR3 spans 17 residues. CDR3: CASSQRSPGQGPYEQYF. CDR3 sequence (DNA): TGCGCCAGCAGTCAACGAAGTCCGGGACAGGGACCCTACGAGCAGTACTTC.

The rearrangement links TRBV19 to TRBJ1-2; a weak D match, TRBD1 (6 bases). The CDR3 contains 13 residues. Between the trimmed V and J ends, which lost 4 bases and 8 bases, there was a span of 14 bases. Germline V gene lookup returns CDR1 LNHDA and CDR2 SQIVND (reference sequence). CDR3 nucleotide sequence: TGTGCCAGTAGTACCCGCCGGGGGGGCGGCTACACCTTC. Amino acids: CASSTRRGGGYTF.